This T cell receptor beta chain was sequenced for a study of breast tumors, draining lymph nodes, adjacent tissues. Study-level results: Data only fit, rather than demonstrated, lymph node origin of most tumor T cells. Findings are consistent with lymph node origin and intratumoral expansion of most tumor T cells. Compared with lymph nodes, tumors were less diverse; compared with nontumor tissue, more. Tumor and nontumor repertoires were significantly more similar in luminal-like than in basal-like breast cancer.

Germline-derived CDR1 and CDR2 are GTSNPN and SVGIG (reference sequence). Trimming took off 4 bases at V and 5 bases at J, with 15 bases between the two ends. CDR3 length: 15 residues. The lymph nodes were axillary draining lymph nodes from breast cancer patients. From the multiplex PCR reads, TCRdb called clonotypes with MiXCR, one entry per CDR3 protein. The table shows roughly 260,000 distinct CDR3 sequences, with roughly 30% occurring only once. Concerning this clonotype: Its target is unknown.

Sequencing was done on a sample of axillary lymph node tissue. This chain connects TRBV30 to TRBJ1-6, with D possibly being TRBD1 (5 bases). The sequence derives from a female donor with breast cancer. Some clones in this sample may be carry-over from other donors' samples. CDR3 sequence: CAWKKRGRDNSPLHF. The CDR3 nucleotides are TGTGCCTGGAAAAAAAGGGGCAGGGATAATTCACCCCTCCACTTT.